This TCR beta chain was retrieved from a study of T cell repertoires in cytomegalovirus infection. Looking at the study overall: Recently identified HLA-C-restricted CMV epitopes and well-studied HLA-B-restricted CMV epitopes were used by the study. CMV infection plus the matching HLA type was flagged by public TCR beta signatures. Findings of the study overall: Public TCR beta family frequency separated CMV-and-HLA carriers, including in an independent cohort. The response measured ex vivo was dominated by TCR beta clonotypes (HLA-C-restricted and CMV-specific).

TCRdb reprocessed the reads with MiXCR, giving one entry per CDR3 protein. Seen here are 900,000 to 950,000 distinct CDR3 sequences, roughly a third observed once, and the top ten hold under 15%. This clonotype was seen more than once but under ten times. The antigen remains undetermined. The source is a human donor in good health (CMV status not recorded). Some clones in this sample may be carry-over from other donors' samples. The sequencing used cultured CD8+ T cells from PBMCs, collected from culture after CMV antigen stimulation.

Written as DNA, the CDR3 is TGTGCCAGCAGCTTAGCGGTAGCGGGGGGGGATACGCAGTATTTT. This codes for CASSLAVAGGDTQYF. The chain combines TRBV7-8 with TRBJ2-3, with TRBD2 matching 11 bases. Germline assignment: CDR1 SGHVS and CDR2 FQNEAQ. This CDR3 has 15 residues. Trimming took 0 bases from V and 6 from J; bases not matched to a gene: 2.